The clone carrying this TCR beta chain was picked up a small number of times. TCRdb used MiXCR to reprocess the 5' RACE reads, holding one entry per CDR3 protein. This table holds a few hundred thousand distinct CDR3 sequences, roughly 27% found once. The sample belongs to a study of identical twins' blood T cells. V was cut by 3 bases and J by 6 bases, with 12 bases left in between. Germline-derived CDR1 and CDR2 are SGDLS and YYNGEE. The CDR3 loop spans 14 amino acids. The TCR was taken from a woman aged 18-55 years in good health. The sequenced sample consisted of PBMCs. The chain couples TRBV9 to TRBJ2-2; possible D gene TRBD2, 6 bases. The CDR3 nucleotides read TGTGCCAGCAGCGGTACGGGCGGGGCCGGGGAGCTGTTTTTT. Translated, it gives CASSGTGGAGELFF.